One sample yielded the 18 T cell receptor beta chains listed below, sequenced in a study of a mutant IDH1 vaccine in newly diagnosed glioma. Some clones are missing from TCRdb's copy, which holds only in-frame ones; the method was immunoSEQ multiplex PCR. This table has approximately 100,000 clones, about 87% appearing once. Time point specified: baseline, week 1 (first vaccination visit). Indicated treatment: pre-vaccination baseline after standard-of-care therapy. The material sequenced was PBMCs, taken from a glioma patient treated with radiotherapy, temozolomide or both. These receptors originate from a woman aged 45-60 years with glioma.

The CDR3 DNA reads as TGTGCCAGCGCCAGACTAGCGGGTTCCACAGATACGCAGTATTTT. Translated: CASARLAGSTDTQYF. The chain recombines TRBV2 with TRBJ2-3, with 10 bases fitting TRBD2. This CDR3 spans 15 amino acids. After removal of 8 bases from V and 2 bases from J, the junction contained 7 bases not matched to a gene. Germline V gene lookup returns CDR1 SNHLY and CDR2 FYNNEI. The complete variable domain, with remaining parts taken from reference TRBV2 and TRBJ2-3, reads EPEVTQTPSHQVTQMGQEVILRCVPISNHLYFYWYRQILGQKVEFLVSFYNNEISEKSEIFDDQFSVERPDGSNFTLKIRSTKLEDSAMYFCASARLAGSTDTQYFGPGTRLTVL.

The CDR3 nucleotides are TGTGCCAGCAGCCAAGCACTCCGGGATCCGAACACTGAAGCTTTCTTT. This codes for CASSQALRDPNTEAFF. The chain has TRBV11-2 and TRBJ1-1, with D hard to call. In germline, CDR1 is SGHAT, CDR2 FQNNGV. The CDR3 runs 16 residues. The germline V and J ends were trimmed by 5 bases and 1 base, with 17 bases remaining between them.

The chain is built from TRBV7-8 and TRBJ2-1, with 10 positions matching TRBD2. V was clipped by 3 bases and J by 6 bases; unmatched bases: 8. The CDR3 totals 16 residues. Looked up from germline, CDR1 is SGHVS and CDR2 is FQNEAQ. As DNA, the CDR3 is TGTGCCAGCAGCTTCTTGGCACTAGCGGGGTTCAATGAGCAGTTCTTC. Amino acids: CASSFLALAGFNEQFF.

The chain joins TRBV18 to TRBJ2-7; 9 bases map to TRBD1. Germline CDR1 KGHSH, CDR2 LQKENI. This CDR3 is 15 amino acids long. V lost 3 bases, J lost 2 bases, and 5 bases stayed unmatched. The CDR3 here is CASSPSTGGPYEQYF. CDR3 nucleotide sequence: TGTGCCAGCTCACCCTCGACAGGGGGTCCCTACGAGCAGTACTTC.

The V and J genes are TRBV6-5 and TRBJ1-1; D possibly corresponds to TRBD1 (6 bases). The V and J ends lost 1 base and 0 bases respectively, with 9 bases between them. CDR3 length: 15 amino acids. Germline-derived CDR1 and CDR2 are MNHEY and SVGAGI. CDR3: CASSYLDRVNTEAFF. CDR3 DNA sequence: TGTGCCAGCAGTTACTTGGACAGAGTGAACACTGAAGCTTTCTTT.

V and J are TRBV5-1 and TRBJ1-1; D may be TRBD1 (5 bases). CDR3 length equals 15 residues. CDR1 and CDR2 (germline): SGHRS, YFSETQ. V was shortened by 4 bases and J by 4 bases, with 17 bases between the two germline ends. The CDR3 loop is CASSPTWGPSTEAFF. CDR3 DNA sequence: TGCGCCAGCAGCCCAACCTGGGGACCCAGCACTGAAGCTTTCTTT.

This chain links TRBV30 with TRBJ2-3; 10 positions agree with TRBD1. Germline values: CDR1 GTSNPN, CDR2 SVGIG (reference sequence). The length of the CDR3 is 15 residues. The J segment lost 1 base and the V segment lost 3 bases, leaving 4 bases of the junction unmatched. CDR3 sequence (DNA): TGTGCCTGGAGGAGACAGGGGGCGCGCACAGATACGCAGTATTTT. Protein sequence: CAWRRQGARTDTQYF.

This clone came up once. This chain joins TRBV6-1 and TRBJ2-1, with a tentative D call TRBD1 (6 bases). Trimming removed 5 bases from V and 5 bases from J, with 16 bases in between. Per the germline V gene, CDR1 is MNHNS and CDR2 is SASEGT. The CDR3 is 15 amino acids. The DNA of the CDR3 is TGTGCCAGCAGTCCCCGGGACACATATAACAATGAGCAGTTCTTC. It translates to CASSPRDTYNNEQFF.

The chain uses TRBV27 and TRBJ2-7; possibly TRBD1 or TRBD2 for D (5 bases each). Germline values: CDR1 MNHEY, CDR2 SMNVEV (reference sequence). CDR3 length: 16 residues. V was shortened by 5 bases and J by 0 bases, with 17 bases between the two germline ends. The CDR3 coding sequence is TGTGCCAGCAGTCCTTCCTTCGGTGGGACCTCCTACGAGCAGTACTTC. Translation gives CASSPSFGGTSYEQYF.

This clone showed up just once. This sequence joins TRBV6-5 and TRBJ1-2; possible D gene TRBD1, 6 bases. This CDR3 comprises 13 residues. V lost 0 bases and J 5 bases, leaving 7 bases between the germline ends. Looked up from germline, CDR1 is MNHEY and CDR2 is SVGAGI. The CDR3 is CASSYSQGYGYTF. Written as DNA, the CDR3 is TGTGCCAGCAGTTACTCTCAGGGGTATGGCTACACCTTC.

This chain joins TRBV25-1 and TRBJ2-3; the D gene is possibly TRBD2 (5 bases). The germline V gene encodes CDR1 MGHDK and CDR2 SYGVNS. The CDR3 is 18 residues long. Trimming removed 0 bases from V and 1 base from J, with 17 bases in between. CDR3 region: CASSEYAGLPAGTDTQYF. In DNA form, the CDR3 reads TGTGCCAGCAGTGAATATGCTGGACTTCCCGCGGGCACAGATACGCAGTATTTT. Combining the CDR3 with reference TRBV25-1 and TRBJ2-3 gives the whole variable domain EADIYQTPRYLVIGTGKKITLECSQTMGHDKMYWYQQDPGMELHLIHYSYGVNSTEKGDLSSESTVSRIRTEHFPLTLESARPSHTSQYLCASSEYAGLPAGTDTQYFGPGTRLTVL.

The V and J genes are TRBV9 and TRBJ2-1; a weak D match, TRBD2 (6 bases). This CDR3 is built from 15 residues. Trimming removed 0 bases at V and 4 bases at J, with 11 bases between. Germline V lookup: CDR1 SGDLS, CDR2 YYNGEE. The CDR3 protein is CASSVDAGPYNEQFF. For the CDR3, the DNA is TGTGCCAGCAGCGTAGACGCGGGACCATACAATGAGCAGTTCTTC. Complete variable domain (other parts from reference TRBV9 and TRBJ2-1): DSGVTQTPKHLITATGQRVTLRCSPRSGDLSVYWYQQSLDQGLQFLIQYYNGEERAKGNILERFSAQQFPDLHSELNLSSLELGDSALYFCASSVDAGPYNEQFFGPGTRLTVL.

This chain uses TRBV19 with TRBJ1-1; D is undetermined. Germline V gene lookup returns CDR1 LNHDA and CDR2 SQIVND (reference sequence). V was trimmed by 6 bases and J by 6 bases, leaving 17 bases between them. This CDR3 is 14 amino acids long. Here the CDR3 reads CASRLTTSRSEAFF. DNA for the CDR3: TGTGCCAGTAGGTTAACGACCTCAAGATCTGAAGCTTTCTTT.

The V call is TRBV2, the J call TRBJ2-7; tentative D call: TRBD2 (6 bases). V was trimmed by 2 bases and J by 2 bases, leaving 13 bases between them. The CDR3 consists of 15 residues. CDR1 SNHLY and CDR2 FYNNEI come from the germline V gene. The CDR3 nucleotides read TGTGCCAGCAGTGAAAATAGGCTAGCGCCCTACGAGCAGTACTTC. Amino acids: CASSENRLAPYEQYF.

The V and J genes are TRBV9 and TRBJ2-7; 11 bases map to TRBD2. This CDR3 comprises 18 residues. Per germline, CDR1 SGDLS and CDR2 YYNGEE. Unmatched junction bases numbered 9, after V lost 0 bases and J lost 1 base. The chain's CDR3 is CASSVGGSGTSGSYEQYF. CDR3 in DNA: TGTGCCAGCAGCGTAGGAGGGAGTGGGACTAGCGGTTCCTACGAGCAGTACTTC.

The chain joins TRBV21-1 to TRBJ2-7. TRBV21-1 is a pseudogene. The CDR3 covers 13 residues. This CDR3 reads CASSKEKAYEQYF. The CDR3 coding sequence is TGTGCCAGCAGCAAAGAAAAAGCCTACGAGCAGTACTTC.

The chain is built from TRBV5-1 and TRBJ2-7, with D maybe TRBD2 (6 bases). Germline V CDR1 and CDR2: SGHRS, YFSETQ. The CDR3 loop spans 16 amino acids. Trimming removed 4 bases from V and 0 bases from J, with 17 bases in between. The CDR3 is CASSILAVGSSYEQYF. The CDR3 region has the DNA TGCGCCAGCAGCATTTTAGCGGTTGGGAGCTCCTACGAGCAGTACTTC. Based on the CDR3 plus reference TRBV5-1 and TRBJ2-7, the full variable domain is KAGVTQTPRYLIKTRGQQVTLSCSPISGHRSVSWYQQTPGQGLQFLFEYFSETQRNKGNFPGRFSGRQFSNSRSEMNVSTLELGDSALYLCASSILAVGSSYEQYFGPGTRLTVT.

This clone has just a few counts. V is TRBV30 and J is TRBJ1-5, with D tentatively TRBD1 (5 bases). Germline V CDR1 and CDR2: GTSNPN, SVGIG (reference sequence). Trimming took off 4 bases at V and 6 bases at J, with 19 bases between the two ends. The CDR3 extends over 15 amino acids. CDR3 sequence: CAWTIGGARGQPQHF. Written as DNA, the CDR3 is TGTGCCTGGACCATCGGAGGGGCCCGAGGTCAGCCCCAGCATTTT.